This TCR beta chain was sequenced for a study of CD4 T cells in relation to SARS-CoV-2 and coronaviruses. Study at large: ViraFEST: approximately 10-day antigen culture of PBMCs, then TCR beta CDR3 sequencing. The negative reference was HIV-1 Nef peptide pool or peptide-free culture.

Unexposed donor CD4+ T cells date from 2011-2018, before the COVID-19 pandemic. The cells were cultured for less than twelve days before CD4+ T cells were isolated. Some 1.9 million PBMCs per well were cultured with approximately 9.2 IU/ml IL-2. Points on this clone: Its antigen is not known.

Between the trimmed V and J ends, which lost 3 bases and 7 bases, there was a span of 7 bases. The CDR3 has 12 residues. Germline V CDR1 and CDR2: ENHRY, SYGVKD. Profiled with immunoSEQ multiplex PCR; TCRdb holds only in-frame clones, not every one. The sample includes around 20,000 clones, around 75% of them seen just once. This sequence joins TRBV10-3 and TRBJ2-1; no clear D. This sequence was found in a human donor in good health. Sequenced: CD4+ T cells from PBMCs, cultured in vitro. The chain's CDR3 is CAISDVGNEQFF. CDR3 bases: TGTGCCATCAGTGACGTGGGTAATGAGCAGTTCTTC.